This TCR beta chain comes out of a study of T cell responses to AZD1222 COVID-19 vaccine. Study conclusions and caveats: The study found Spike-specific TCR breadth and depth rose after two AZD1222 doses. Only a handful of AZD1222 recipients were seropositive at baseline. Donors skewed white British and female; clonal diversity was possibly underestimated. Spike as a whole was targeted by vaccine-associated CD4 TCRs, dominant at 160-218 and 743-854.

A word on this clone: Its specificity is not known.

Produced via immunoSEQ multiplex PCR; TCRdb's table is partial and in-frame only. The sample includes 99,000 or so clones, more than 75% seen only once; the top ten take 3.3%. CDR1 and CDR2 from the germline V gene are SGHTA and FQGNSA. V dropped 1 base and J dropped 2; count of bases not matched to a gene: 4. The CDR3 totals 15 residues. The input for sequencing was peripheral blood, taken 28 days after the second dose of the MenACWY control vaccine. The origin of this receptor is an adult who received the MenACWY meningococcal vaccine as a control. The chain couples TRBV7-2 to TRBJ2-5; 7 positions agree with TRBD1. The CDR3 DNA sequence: TGTGCCAGCAGCTTAGGACTGGGACAGCAAGAGACCCAGTACTTC. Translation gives CASSLGLGQQETQYF. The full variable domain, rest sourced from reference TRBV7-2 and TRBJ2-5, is GAGVSQSPSNKVTEKGKDVELRCDPISGHTALYWYRQSLGQGLEFLIYFQGNSAPDKSGLPSDRFSAERTGGSVSTLTIQRTQQEDSAVYLCASSLGLGQQETQYFGPGTRLLVL.